The present entry profiles one TCR beta chain with its context. CDR3 length equals 18 residues. Looked up from germline, CDR1 is SGHRS and CDR2 is YFSETQ. V was pared by 1 base and J by 4 bases, with 20 bases between. These data originate in a study of blood T cell repertoires in COVID-19. Study background: The study drew acute and convalescent COVID-19 samples from the United States, Italy and Spain.

Study processing details: The assay estimated nucleated cells by amplifying reference gene primers. Data came from immunoSEQ multiplex PCR; TCRdb stores just in-frame clones and leaves some out. From that table come the V and J calls and clone size; the DNA was used to work out D and trimming. The data show around 200,000 clones, with 85% to 90% seen just once and 1.5% to 2% held by the top ten. The sample comprised peripheral blood. This receptor was obtained from a young man with active or convalescent COVID-19. The chain couples TRBV5-1 to TRBJ1-4; D perhaps matches TRBD1 (6 bases). The DNA for the CDR3 is TGCGCCAGCAGCTTGCGCCCACATACGACAGGCCTTAATGAAAAACTGTTTTTT. Amino acids: CASSLRPHTTGLNEKLFF.